Here is one T cell receptor beta chain with its context. The data belong to a study of cytomegalovirus exposure and HLA in healthy donors. Germline V gene sequence: CDR1 SGHRS, CDR2 YFSETQ. The CDR3 runs to 13 residues. V lost 3 bases to trimming and J lost 4 bases; unmatched junction nucleotides: 1. PCR used 60 Vbeta primers and 13 Jbeta primers. This table comes from immunoSEQ multiplex PCR, and its TCRdb copy is limited to in-frame clones, with some not included. This table has more than 65,000 clones, approximately 78% appearing once. The specimen was PBMCs. J is TRBJ2-3 and V is TRBV5-1; TRBD1 aligns across 8 bases. This sequence was found in a man younger than 35 in good health and CMV-seronegative. DNA for the CDR3: TGCGCCAGCAGCTCGACAGGGGCAGATACGCAGTATTTT. Translating gives CASSSTGADTQYF.